This T cell receptor beta chain was sequenced for a study of blood T cell repertoires in COVID-19. On the study more broadly: Spain, Italy and the United States supplied samples that represented acute and convalescent COVID-19. The analysed material was cDNA or gDNA that came from T cells, B-cell-depleted T cells, or PBMCs.

Per the original data handling: Researchers report that nucleated cell counts were estimated from reference gene primer amplification. Method: immunoSEQ multiplex PCR; TCRdb's copy keeps in-frame clones and lacks some. D and trimming come from the DNA, and the V and J calls and clone size come from that table. This table has approximately 130,000 clones, approximately 89% appearing once. Trimming took 5 bases from V and 7 from J, leaving 11 bases between them. CDR1 is SEHNR, CDR2 FQNEAQ, per germline (reference sequence). The CDR3 has 12 residues. The V and J genes are TRBV7-9 and TRBJ2-5, with D hard to call. The sequence was collected from a human donor in a cohort sampled during active COVID-19. The sample was peripheral blood. The CDR3 DNA reads TGTGCCAGCAGCCAAGAGGTCGGGACCCAGTACTTC. This codes for CASSQEVGTQYF.